This entry is about one TCR beta chain. What it recognizes is unknown. This CDR3 region has 16 residues. The germline gives CDR1 SGHKS, CDR2 YYEKEE (reference sequence). The V and J ends lost 5 bases and 5 bases, in that order; junction bases with no gene match: 10. Clones were sequenced by immunoSEQ multiplex PCR, and TCRdb holds only the in-frame ones, with some missing. The sample carries about 110,000 clones, approximately 87% recorded once. The sample originates from a study of T cell responses to AZD1222 COVID-19 vaccine. Study outcomes and limitations: At study baseline, merely six AZD1222 recipients were seropositive. CD4 TCRs associated with vaccination spanned spike, dominating at 160-218 and 743-854.

Second-dose timings of about 4 or about 12 weeks were pooled. The sequence derives from an adult who received the AZD1222 COVID-19 vaccine. The chain employs TRBV5-5 and TRBJ2-2; the match to TRBD1 covers 9 bases. The sample in question was peripheral blood, obtained 28 days after the second AZD1222 dose. The CDR3: CASSIPGQGETGELFF. The CDR3 region has the DNA TGTGCCAGCAGTATACCGGGACAGGGTGAAACCGGGGAGCTGTTTTTT.